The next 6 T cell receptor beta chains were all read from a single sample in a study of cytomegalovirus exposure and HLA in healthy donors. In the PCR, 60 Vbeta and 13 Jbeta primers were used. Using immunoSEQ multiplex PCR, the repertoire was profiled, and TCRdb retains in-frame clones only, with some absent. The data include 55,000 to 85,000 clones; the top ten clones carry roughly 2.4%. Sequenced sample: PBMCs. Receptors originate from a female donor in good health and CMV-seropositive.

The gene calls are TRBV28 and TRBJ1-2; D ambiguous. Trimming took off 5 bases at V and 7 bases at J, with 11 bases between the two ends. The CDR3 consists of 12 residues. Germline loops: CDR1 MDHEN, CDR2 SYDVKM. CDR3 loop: CASSASSAGYTF. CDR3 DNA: TGTGCCAGCAGTGCCAGTTCCGCTGGCTACACCTTC.

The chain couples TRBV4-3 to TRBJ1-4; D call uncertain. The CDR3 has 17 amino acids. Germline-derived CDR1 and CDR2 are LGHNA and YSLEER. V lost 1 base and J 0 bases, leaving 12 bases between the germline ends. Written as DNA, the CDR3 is TGCGCCAGCAGCCAAGTAGATATTGGTACAACTAATGAAAAACTGTTTTTT. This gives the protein CASSQVDIGTTNEKLFF.

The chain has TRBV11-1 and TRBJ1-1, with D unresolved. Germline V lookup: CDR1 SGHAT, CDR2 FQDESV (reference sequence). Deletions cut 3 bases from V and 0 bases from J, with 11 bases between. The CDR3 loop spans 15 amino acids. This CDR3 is CASSFRVGLNTEAFF. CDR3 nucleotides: TGTGCCAGCAGCTTCCGCGTGGGCCTGAACACTGAAGCTTTCTTT.

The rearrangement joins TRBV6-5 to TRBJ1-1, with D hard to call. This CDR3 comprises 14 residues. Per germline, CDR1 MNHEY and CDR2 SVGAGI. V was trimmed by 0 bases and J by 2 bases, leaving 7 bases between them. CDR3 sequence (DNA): TGTGCCAGCAGTTACTCGCCAGTAAACACTGAAGCTTTCTTT. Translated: CASSYSPVNTEAFF.

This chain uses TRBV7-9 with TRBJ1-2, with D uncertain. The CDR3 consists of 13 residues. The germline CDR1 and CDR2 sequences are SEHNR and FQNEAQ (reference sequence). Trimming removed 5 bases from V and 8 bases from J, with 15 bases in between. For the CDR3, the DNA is TGTGCCAGCAGCCAGTCGGAGGGAGGCGGCTACACCTTC. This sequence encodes CASSQSEGGGYTF. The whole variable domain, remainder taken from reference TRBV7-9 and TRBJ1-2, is DTGVSQNPRHKITKRGQNVTFRCDPISEHNRLYWYRQTLGQGPEFLTYFQNEAQLEKSRLLSDRFSAERPKGSFSTLEIQRTEQGDSAMYLCASSQSEGGGYTFGSGTRLTVV.

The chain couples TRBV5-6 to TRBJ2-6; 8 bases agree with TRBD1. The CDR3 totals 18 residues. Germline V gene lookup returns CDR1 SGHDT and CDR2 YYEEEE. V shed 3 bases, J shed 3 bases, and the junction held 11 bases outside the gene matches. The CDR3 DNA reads TGTGCCAGCAGCTCACAGGGGGGACGAACCTATGGGGCCAACGTCCTGACTTTC. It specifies CASSSQGGRTYGANVLTF.